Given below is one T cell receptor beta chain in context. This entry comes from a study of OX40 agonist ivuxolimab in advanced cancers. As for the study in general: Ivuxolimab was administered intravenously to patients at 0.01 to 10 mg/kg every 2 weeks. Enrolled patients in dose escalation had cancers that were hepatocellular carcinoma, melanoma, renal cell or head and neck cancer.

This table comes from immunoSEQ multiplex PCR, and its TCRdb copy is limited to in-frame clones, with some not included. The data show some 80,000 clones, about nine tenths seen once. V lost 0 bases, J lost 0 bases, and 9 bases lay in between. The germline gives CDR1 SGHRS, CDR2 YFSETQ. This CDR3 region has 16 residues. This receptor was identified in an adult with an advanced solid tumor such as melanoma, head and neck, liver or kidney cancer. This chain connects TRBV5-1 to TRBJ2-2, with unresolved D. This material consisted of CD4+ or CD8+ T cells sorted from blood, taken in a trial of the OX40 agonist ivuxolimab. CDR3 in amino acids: CASSLGQDANTGELFF. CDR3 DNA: TGCGCCAGCAGCTTGGGTCAGGACGCGAACACCGGGGAGCTGTTTTTT.